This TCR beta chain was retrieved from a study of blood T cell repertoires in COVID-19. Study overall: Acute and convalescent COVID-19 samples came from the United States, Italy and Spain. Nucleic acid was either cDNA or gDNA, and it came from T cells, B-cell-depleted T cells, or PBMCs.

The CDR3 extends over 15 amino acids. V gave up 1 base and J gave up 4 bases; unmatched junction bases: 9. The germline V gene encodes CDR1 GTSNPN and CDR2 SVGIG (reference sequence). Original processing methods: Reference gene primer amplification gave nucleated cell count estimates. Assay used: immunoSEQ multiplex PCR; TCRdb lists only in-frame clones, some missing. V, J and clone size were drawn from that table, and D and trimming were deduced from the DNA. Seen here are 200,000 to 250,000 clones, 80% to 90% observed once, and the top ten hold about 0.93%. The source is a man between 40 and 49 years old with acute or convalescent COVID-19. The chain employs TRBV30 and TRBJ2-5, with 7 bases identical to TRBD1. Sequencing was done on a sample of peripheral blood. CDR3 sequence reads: CAWSESRGRGETQYF. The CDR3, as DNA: TGTGCCTGGAGTGAAAGTAGGGGGCGAGGAGAGACCCAGTACTTC. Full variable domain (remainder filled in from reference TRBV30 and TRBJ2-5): SQTIHQWPATLVQPVGSPLSLECTVEGTSNPNLYWYRQAAGRGLQLLFYSVGIGQISSEVPQNLSASRPQDRQFILSSKKLLLSDSGFYLCAWSESRGRGETQYFGPGTRLLVL.